This T cell receptor (beta chain) comes out of a study of T-cell memory formation after mild COVID-19. Whole-study context: TCR clustering was largely donor specific. Broader study findings: CD8+ contracting clones occupied EMRA, while CD4+ ones occupied mainly CM and EM. Some clones that responded turned up in pre-infection memory, which suggests that cross-reactive memory joined in.

Germline loops: CDR1 DFQATT, CDR2 SNEGSKA (reference sequence). V shed 0 bases and J shed 1 base, with 12 bases lying between them. This CDR3 is 16 amino acids long. cDNA libraries for TCR alpha and TCR beta, carrying sample barcodes and UMIs, came from 5'RACE with constant-segment primers. TCRdb re-derived calls from the 5' RACE reads in MiXCR, one entry per CDR3 protein. Counted here are approximately 99,000 distinct CDR3 sequences, 15% to 20% occurring once; the ten biggest clones make up roughly 6%. A note on this clonotype: Its target is not known.

The chain employs TRBV20-1 and TRBJ2-2; D gene unclear. The specimen sequenced was PBMCs or a T cell subset sorted from them (not recorded which). This receptor was obtained from a man aged 18-30 years who had mild COVID-19 (a few samples of this study predate the infection). Cell type and time point are not known. DNA for the CDR3: TGCAGTGCTAGAGATTTCAGGCAACTGAACACCGGGGAGCTGTTTTTT. Translation gives CSARDFRQLNTGELFF.